Shown below are 20 T cell receptor beta chains from a single sample sequenced in a study of beta chain features in type 1 diabetes. Broader study findings: TCRB CDR3s from Type 1 diabetes patients were moderately but significantly shorter in all four CD4+ subsets.

These receptors' targets are unknown. Expressed TCRB transcripts were sequenced because the isolated RNA had all been reverse transcribed beforehand. Some clones are missing from TCRdb's copy, which holds only in-frame ones; the method was immunoSEQ multiplex PCR. The sample yields 45,000 to 65,000 clones, 52% seen once. Sequences were obtained from Tregs from blood. These receptors were collected from a middle-aged woman with type 1 diabetes.

This chain uses TRBV10-3 with TRBJ2-7, with D possibly matching TRBD1 (5 bases). Trimming cost V 4 bases and J 4 bases, with 8 bases left between them. Germline CDR1 is ENHRY and CDR2 is SYGVKD. CDR3 length: 12 amino acids. The CDR3 region has the DNA TGTGCCATCAGTGGGCAGGGTTACGAGCAGTACTTC. As protein: CAISGQGYEQYF.

CDR3 sequence (DNA): TGTGCCAGTGGACAGGGTTGGGGCTACACCTTC. Translation gives CASGQGWGYTF. The V call is TRBV28, the J call TRBJ1-2; TRBD1 matches 8 bases. Per germline, CDR1 MDHEN and CDR2 SYDVKM. The CDR3 extends over 11 amino acids. V shed 9 bases and J 8 bases; nucleotides not matched to a gene: 5.

The chain recombines TRBV7-6 with TRBJ2-1; maybe TRBD2 (7 bases). Germline V gives CDR1 SGHVS, CDR2 FNYEAQ. The CDR3 length is 17 residues. V lost 0 bases and J lost 6, with 18 bases in between. The CDR3 DNA reads as TGTGCCAGCAGCTTAGCGGGGCTAGCGGCGGGGGCCAATGAGCAGTTCTTC. The encoded protein is CASSLAGLAAGANEQFF.

This clone came up a few times. V gene TRBV10-3 combines with J gene TRBJ2-1; TRBD2 matches 7 bases. J was trimmed by 4 bases and V by 2 bases; bases with no gene match: 11. The CDR3 length is 17 residues. Germline CDR1 is ENHRY and CDR2 is SYGVKD. The CDR3 region has the DNA TGTGCCATCAGTGAGCCGGGGGGAGGGAGGGATTACAATGAGCAGTTCTTC. Protein sequence: CAISEPGGGRDYNEQFF.

This clone was observed a handful of times. The rearrangement links TRBV27 to TRBJ2-7, with 9 bases fitting TRBD1. Germline V gene data show CDR1 as MNHEY and CDR2 as SMNVEV (reference sequence). The ends lost 8 bases at V and 4 bases at J; junction bases unmatched: 9. The CDR3 has 14 amino acids. CDR3 in amino acids: CASSLGQGKYEQYF. The CDR3 nucleotides read TGTGCCAGCTCCCTGGGACAGGGCAAATACGAGCAGTACTTC.

The chain joins TRBV28 to TRBJ1-2; 7 bases agree with TRBD1. The V gene's germline CDR1 is MDHEN and CDR2 SYDVKM. V lost 5 bases to trimming and J lost 5 bases; unmatched junction nucleotides: 14. The CDR3 has 16 residues. CDR3 region: CASSTSGGPIKYGYTF. For the CDR3, the DNA is TGTGCCAGCAGTACCTCAGGGGGGCCTATTAAATATGGCTACACCTTC.

The chain is built from TRBV25-1 and TRBJ1-4; weak D call: TRBD1 (5 bases). Germline loops: CDR1 MGHDK, CDR2 SYGVNS. The germline V and J ends were trimmed by 6 bases and 8 bases, with 13 bases remaining between them. The CDR3 contains 13 residues. The CDR3 protein is CASSYIPGEKLFF. As DNA, the CDR3 is TGTGCCAGCAGCTACATTCCAGGGGAAAAACTGTTTTTT.

The sample holds a few counts of this clone. The chain combines TRBV6-6 with TRBJ1-2; D gene uncertain. Per the germline V gene, CDR1 is MNHNY and CDR2 is SVGAGI (reference sequence). The CDR3 runs 13 residues. Trimming removed 6 bases at V and 2 bases at J, with 10 bases between. CDR3 amino acids: CASRKDINYGYTF. The DNA for the CDR3 is TGTGCCAGCAGAAAAGACATCAACTATGGCTACACCTTC.

The chain employs TRBV15 and TRBJ1-3; D is undetermined. Trimming took off 1 base at V and 3 bases at J, with 13 bases between the two ends. CDR3 length equals 16 residues. Germline loops: CDR1 LNHNV, CDR2 YYDKDF (reference sequence). DNA of the CDR3: TGTGCCACCAGCAGAGGCTTGGCCTTTTTTGGAAACACCATATATTTT. Translated: CATSRGLAFFGNTIYF.

The genes are TRBV29-1 and TRBJ1-1; D call uncertain. V dropped 3 bases and J dropped 5 bases, with 10 bases sitting between them. This CDR3 comprises 12 residues. The germline V gene encodes CDR1 SQVTM and CDR2 ANQGSEA. In DNA form, the CDR3 reads TGCAGCGTTGATACGACCGGGACTGAAGCTTTCTTT. Its protein product is CSVDTTGTEAFF.

In DNA, the CDR3 is TGTGCCACCAGCTCTGGACAGGGAGATTCACCCCTCCACTTT. It yields the protein CATSSGQGDSPLHF. The chain is built from TRBV15 and TRBJ1-6; 8 bases are shared with TRBD1. This CDR3 spans 14 amino acids. The ends lost 5 bases at V and 8 bases at J; junction bases unmatched: 5. Germline V lookup: CDR1 LNHNV, CDR2 YYDKDF (reference sequence).

The chain recombines TRBV11-2 with TRBJ2-3; possibly TRBD1 for D (6 bases). Germline CDR1 is SGHAT and CDR2 is FQNNGV. Between the trimmed V and J ends, which lost 5 bases and 0 bases, there was a span of 12 bases. CDR3 length: 15 amino acids. CDR3 sequence (DNA): TGTGCCAGCAGCCTTTTAAGGGGGAGCACAGATACGCAGTATTTT. Its protein is CASSLLRGSTDTQYF. Based on the CDR3 plus reference TRBV11-2 and TRBJ2-3, the full variable domain is EAGVAQSPRYKIIEKRQSVAFWCNPISGHATLYWYQQILGQGPKLLIQFQNNGVVDDSQLPKDRFSAERLKGVDSTLKIQPAKLEDSAVYLCASSLLRGSTDTQYFGPGTRLTVL.

The chain carries TRBV7-9 and TRBJ1-5; D not certain. The germline CDR1 and CDR2 sequences are SEHNR and FQNEAQ (reference sequence). V lost 1 base, J lost 3 bases, and 13 bases lay in between. The CDR3 covers 16 residues. CDR3 coding DNA: TGTGCCAGCAGCTTAGTATTCGGCGGAAACAATCAGCCCCAGCATTTT. Its translation is CASSLVFGGNNQPQHF. The full variable domain, completed using reference TRBV7-9 and TRBJ1-5, is DTGVSQNPRHKITKRGQNVTFRCDPISEHNRLYWYRQTLGQGPEFLTYFQNEAQLEKSRLLSDRFSAERPKGSFSTLEIQRTEQGDSAMYLCASSLVFGGNNQPQHFGDGTRLSIL.

The chain joins TRBV6-5 to TRBJ2-7; TRBD1 agrees at 8 bases. CDR3 length equals 13 residues. Looked up from germline, CDR1 is MNHEY and CDR2 is SVGAGI. Trimming took 1 base from V and 6 from J; bases not matched to a gene: 2. The CDR3 spells CASSYFTGGEQYF. CDR3 sequence (DNA): TGTGCCAGCAGTTACTTCACAGGGGGCGAGCAGTACTTC.

The genes are TRBV6-1 and TRBJ2-1, with 8 positions matching TRBD1. Germline V lookup: CDR1 MNHNS, CDR2 SASEGT. V lost 5 bases, J lost 9 bases, and 9 bases stayed unmatched. The CDR3 is made up of 14 amino acids. CDR3 nucleotide sequence: TGTGCCAGCAGTCCCGACAGGGGAAGGGGTGAGCAGTTCTTC. Translated: CASSPDRGRGEQFF.

The chain employs TRBV18 and TRBJ2-3, with 10 bases matching TRBD2. CDR3 length: 17 residues. Losses at the gene ends were 3 bases for V and 2 bases for J; bases not matched to a gene: 8. Germline CDR1 and CDR2: KGHSH and LQKENI. CDR3 amino acids: CASSPGTSGRATDTQYF. CDR3 DNA sequence: TGTGCCAGCTCACCTGGAACCAGCGGGAGGGCCACAGATACGCAGTATTTT.

The chain couples TRBV27 to TRBJ1-6; D unclear. The CDR3 has 13 residues. Germline V lookup: CDR1 MNHEY, CDR2 SMNVEV (reference sequence). Trimming took off 2 bases at V and 8 bases at J, with 7 bases between the two ends. In DNA form, the CDR3 reads TGTGCCAGCAGTTTAGCGAGGGATTCACCCCTCCACTTT. Translated, it gives CASSLARDSPLHF.

The chain has TRBV11-1 and TRBJ2-1; 7 bases align to TRBD2. J gave up 3 bases and V 5 bases, and 7 bases lay outside the gene matches. CDR3 size: 15 residues. Germline CDR1 SGHAT, CDR2 FQDESV (reference sequence). Here the CDR3 reads CASSIVSGGYNEQFF. The CDR3 DNA follows: TGTGCCAGCAGCATCGTCTCGGGGGGCTACAATGAGCAGTTCTTC.

The chain employs TRBV29-1 and TRBJ1-1; the D gene is possibly TRBD1 (6 bases). Germline V lookup: CDR1 SQVTM, CDR2 ANQGSEA. Between the trimmed V and J ends, which lost 7 bases and 1 base, there was a span of 13 bases. The CDR3 is made up of 13 amino acids. CDR3 in amino acids: CSAGGRANTEAFF. CDR3 bases: TGCAGCGCGGGGGGCAGAGCGAACACTGAAGCTTTCTTT.

This clone showed up just a few times. The V gene is TRBV13, the J gene TRBJ2-5, with 9 bases that match TRBD1. V trimming: 5 bases; J trimming: 6 bases; junction bases outside the gene matches: 7. In germline, CDR1 is PRHDT, CDR2 FYEKMQ (reference sequence). This CDR3 is 14 amino acids long. In DNA, the CDR3 is TGTGCCAGCAGCCTCGGGACAGGGTGGAAGACCCAGTACTTC. Translation: CASSLGTGWKTQYF.